This entry concerns a single T cell receptor beta chain. A sample-barcoded 5' primer and a J-beta primer mix were used in a second PCR of about 7 to 11 cycles. MiXCR, run by TCRdb on the 5' RACE reads, gives a single entry per CDR3 protein. The sample holds some 1.4 million distinct CDR3 sequences; 42% are singletons and the top ten take 7.9%. The data originate from a study of blood T cells in healthy people across ages. The individuals who served as donors were healthy Caucasians living in Russia, aged roughly 6 to 90. CDR3 length: 12 amino acids. Germline-derived CDR1 and CDR2 are MNHNY and SVGAGI (reference sequence). V was pared by 4 bases and J by 5 bases, with 0 bases of the junction left unmatched.

The rearrangement uses TRBV6-6 and TRBJ2-5; TRBD1 matches 8 bases. The sample taken for sequencing was blood. The sequence was obtained from a woman between 18 and 30 years old in good health. The CDR3 region is CASSWTGETQYF. DNA for the CDR3: TGTGCCAGCAGTTGGACAGGGGAGACCCAGTACTTC.